This record concerns one T cell receptor beta chain sequence. This specimen belongs to a study of blood T cell repertoires in COVID-19. Study at large: The cDNA or gDNA used as material had been derived from T cells, B-cell-depleted T cells, or PBMCs.

Original data processing: Reference gene primer amplification yielded estimated nucleated cell counts. Sequenced by immunoSEQ multiplex PCR; TCRdb stores in-frame clones only, minus some. Clone size and V and J calls were adopted from that table, with D and trimming inferred from the DNA. The sample yields some 53,000 clones, roughly 84% seen once. The specimen sequenced was peripheral blood. This receptor was taken from a human donor with active COVID-19. The donor label of this sample is uncertain.

CDR3 loop: CASSLIGLAGAEQFF. The CDR3 DNA follows: TGTGCCAGCAGCTTAATCGGCCTAGCGGGGGCAGAGCAGTTCTTC. The rearrangement joins TRBV11-3 to TRBJ2-1; 10 nucleotides match TRBD2. Germline V gives CDR1 SGHNT, CDR2 YENEEA. Trimming cost V 2 bases and J 10 bases; bases outside gene matches: 8. This CDR3 spans 15 amino acids.